This T cell receptor beta chain was sequenced in a study of Ad26.COV2.S vaccination and SARS-CoV-2 variants. V was trimmed by 6 bases and J by 7 bases, leaving 16 bases between them. This CDR3 has 13 residues. CDR1 and CDR2 from the germline V gene are SNHLY and FYNNEI. Study-level points and caveats: Researchers reported similar non-spike TCR breadth in vaccine and placebo recipients.

Produced via immunoSEQ multiplex PCR; TCRdb's table is partial and in-frame only. The sample yields 400,000 to 450,000 clones, around nine tenths seen once. In the case of this clone: Its antigen is unidentified.

As to treatment: some 20 received Ad26.COV2.S at low or high dose, single or two shots; roughly 5 received placebo; per-sample allocation not given. The samples were gathered on day 63 after the first injection of vaccine or placebo. The sample consisted of peripheral blood, taken in a trial of Ad26.COV2.S vaccine versus placebo. The receptor was derived from a person between 18 and 59 years old who received the Ad26.COV2.S COVID-19 vaccine or a placebo. This rearrangement joins TRBV2 to TRBJ2-7; D is tentatively TRBD1 or TRBD2 (5 bases each). The CDR3 is CASSGAIPSEQYF. Here the CDR3 DNA reads TGTGCCAGCAGCGGGGCCATACCTTCTGAGCAGTACTTC. The complete variable domain, with remaining parts taken from reference TRBV2 and TRBJ2-7, reads EPEVTQTPSHQVTQMGQEVILRCVPISNHLYFYWYRQILGQKVEFLVSFYNNEISEKSEIFDDQFSVERPDGSNFTLKIRSTKLEDSAMYFCASSGAIPSEQYFGPGTRLTVT.